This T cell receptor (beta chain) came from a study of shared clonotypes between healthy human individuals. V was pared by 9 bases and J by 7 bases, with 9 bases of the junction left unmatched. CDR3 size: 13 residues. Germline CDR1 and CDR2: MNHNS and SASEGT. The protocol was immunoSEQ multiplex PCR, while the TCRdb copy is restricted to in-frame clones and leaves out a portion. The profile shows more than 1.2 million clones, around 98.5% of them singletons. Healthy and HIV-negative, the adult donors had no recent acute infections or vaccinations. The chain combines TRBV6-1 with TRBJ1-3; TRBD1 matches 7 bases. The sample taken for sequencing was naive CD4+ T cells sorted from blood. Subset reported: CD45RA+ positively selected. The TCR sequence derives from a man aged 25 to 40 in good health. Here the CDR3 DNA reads TGTGCCAGTTGTAAGGGACAGAGGAACACCATATATTTT. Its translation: CASCKGQRNTIYF.